A single sample gave rise to the 26 T cell receptor beta chains below, sequenced in a study of blood T cell repertoires in COVID-19. Sequenced by immunoSEQ multiplex PCR; TCRdb stores in-frame clones only, minus some. The sample holds about 160,000 clones, about 90% seen once. The specimen was peripheral blood. The receptors were sampled from a man aged 55 to 70 with acute or convalescent COVID-19.

The chain is built from TRBV5-1 and TRBJ2-3, with 9 bases identical to TRBD2. The CDR3 spans 17 residues. With V trimmed by 0 bases and J by 1 base, 6 bases remained unmatched. Germline V gene sequence: CDR1 SGHRS, CDR2 YFSETQ. This CDR3 is CASSLGASGDRTDTQYF. CDR3 in DNA: TGCGCCAGCAGCTTGGGTGCTAGCGGGGACCGCACAGATACGCAGTATTTT.

This chain links TRBV5-4 with TRBJ2-7; 8 bases align to TRBD1. The V gene end was trimmed by 4 bases and the J gene end by 2 bases; junction bases not matched to a gene: 2. Germline lookup yields CDR1 SGHNT and CDR2 YYREEE (reference sequence). The CDR3 consists of 13 residues. The CDR3 DNA reads TGTGCCAGCAGCGAGGGACAGGCCTACGAGCAGTACTTC. Protein: CASSEGQAYEQYF.

The chain recombines TRBV5-1 with TRBJ2-3; perhaps TRBD2 as D (6 bases). CDR3 length: 17 residues. Trimming cost V 4 bases and J 1 base, with 19 bases left between them. Looked up from germline, CDR1 is SGHRS and CDR2 is YFSETQ. The CDR3: CASSVQTGRGGTDTQYF. The DNA for the CDR3 is TGCGCCAGCAGCGTCCAGACTGGCCGCGGGGGCACAGATACGCAGTATTTT.

The rearrangement links TRBV28 to TRBJ2-7; maybe TRBD2 (5 bases). This CDR3 is built from 14 residues. V gave up 5 bases and J gave up 6 bases, with 17 bases separating them. The germline gives CDR1 MDHEN, CDR2 SYDVKM. The CDR3 nucleotides read TGTGCCAGCAGTCTCAAACCGGGATCCCGCGAGCAGTACTTC. It translates to CASSLKPGSREQYF.

This sequence joins TRBV7-2 and TRBJ2-5; D may be TRBD1 (5 bases). V dropped 6 bases and J dropped 5 bases, with 22 bases sitting between them. Per germline, CDR1 SGHTA and CDR2 FQGNSA. This CDR3 contains 16 residues. CDR3 DNA: TGTGCCAGCAGGCCCCCAGGGTTAAGGGTTCGGGAGACCCAGTACTTC. Protein sequence: CASRPPGLRVRETQYF.

This chain uses TRBV30 with TRBJ1-2; 9 nucleotides match TRBD1. Germline V gives CDR1 GTSNPN, CDR2 SVGIG (reference sequence). The CDR3 is 15 residues long. V trimming: 2 bases; J trimming: 4 bases; junction bases outside the gene matches: 8. For the CDR3, the DNA is TGTGCCTGGAGTTTAGGGACAGGGCTCTCCTATGGCTACACCTTC. It encodes CAWSLGTGLSYGYTF.

The rearrangement joins TRBV29-1 to TRBJ2-3; no reliable D call. V lost 6 bases and J lost 0, with 10 bases in between. The CDR3 runs 13 residues. Germline CDR1 SQVTM, CDR2 ANQGSEA. The CDR3 DNA reads as TGCAGCGTGGAGCCATTTAGCACAGATACGCAGTATTTT. Translated, it gives CSVEPFSTDTQYF.

V and J are TRBV5-4 and TRBJ2-1; 9 bases align to TRBD1. The CDR3 has 14 residues. V shed 4 bases and J 8 bases; nucleotides not matched to a gene: 7. Per germline, CDR1 SGHNT and CDR2 YYREEE (reference sequence). CDR3 sequence reads: CASSPGQGNHEQFF. CDR3 nucleotide sequence: TGTGCCAGCAGCCCGGGACAGGGAAACCATGAGCAGTTCTTC.

The V call is TRBV27, the J call TRBJ1-6; D is ambiguous. Germline V gene data show CDR1 as MNHEY and CDR2 as SMNVEV (reference sequence). V was shortened by 2 bases and J by 3 bases, with 8 bases between the two germline ends. This CDR3 has 15 amino acids. CDR3 region: CASSLEGLYNSPLHF. For the CDR3, the DNA is TGTGCCAGCAGTTTAGAGGGCCTCTATAATTCACCCCTCCACTTT.

The chain uses TRBV6-5 and TRBJ1-1; D is perhaps TRBD1 (5 bases). CDR1 is MNHEY, CDR2 SVGAGI, per germline. V shed 0 bases and J shed 0 bases, with 8 bases lying between them. This CDR3 comprises 15 residues. The CDR3: CASSYSGAMNTEAFF. Written as DNA, the CDR3 is TGTGCCAGCAGTTACTCTGGGGCAATGAACACTGAAGCTTTCTTT.

The chain joins TRBV19 to TRBJ2-7; TRBD2 matches at 13 bases. Unmatched junction bases numbered 3, after V lost 5 bases and J lost 2 bases. Looked up from germline, CDR1 is LNHDA and CDR2 is SQIVND (reference sequence). The CDR3 totals 15 residues. CDR3 sequence reads: CASSFGLAGAYEQYF. The CDR3 DNA follows: TGTGCCAGTAGTTTCGGACTAGCGGGGGCCTACGAGCAGTACTTC.

This sequence joins TRBV4-1 and TRBJ1-4; possible D gene TRBD1, 6 bases. The CDR3 sequence is 18 residues long. Deletions cut 0 bases from V and 3 bases from J, with 17 bases between. Germline CDR1 MGHRA, CDR2 YSYEKL. CDR3 DNA: TGCGCCAGCAGCCAAGAACACTTTCAGGGGCGGGCTAATGAAAAACTGTTTTTT. It is translated as CASSQEHFQGRANEKLFF.

V gene TRBV18 combines with J gene TRBJ1-3, with 10 bases that match TRBD1. Looked up from germline, CDR1 is KGHSH and CDR2 is LQKENI. This CDR3 contains 15 residues. The junction had 6 bases not matched to a gene; V was cut back by 6 bases and J by 4 bases. CDR3 protein: CASSQDRGPGNTIYF. The CDR3 DNA reads TGTGCCAGCTCCCAAGACAGGGGGCCAGGAAACACCATATATTTT.

CDR3 in amino acids: CASSEGLNVNTEAFF. The CDR3 DNA is TGTGCCAGCAGTGAAGGACTAAATGTGAACACTGAAGCTTTCTTT. V gene TRBV6-1 combines with J gene TRBJ1-1; D not resolved. Germline assignment: CDR1 MNHNS and CDR2 SASEGT. V was shortened by 1 base and J by 0 bases, with 9 bases between the two germline ends. This CDR3 region has 15 residues.

A remark on this clone: The DNA is left out, because the CDR3 cannot be placed on it with certainty; the CDR3 is given as TCRdb lists it. This CDR3 is CATGLGPLSLRQHLDTQYF. This chain connects TRBV5-1 to TRBJ2-3; the table's D call TRBD2 went unverified against the DNA. Germline assignment: CDR1 SGHRS and CDR2 YFSETQ. Ends included, the CDR3 has 19 residues.

The chain has TRBV30 and TRBJ1-2, with 7 bases that match TRBD1. Per germline, CDR1 GTSNPN and CDR2 SVGIG (reference sequence). The length of the CDR3 is 14 residues. The V gene end was trimmed by 2 bases and the J gene end by 8 bases; junction bases not matched to a gene: 11. The CDR3 is CAWSRTGPVEGYTF. The CDR3, as DNA: TGTGCCTGGAGTCGGACAGGCCCCGTCGAGGGCTACACCTTC.

The CDR3 nucleotides are TGCGCCACTCCGACGGTAGACAGAGAGAACACCGGGGAGCTGTTTTTT. It yields the protein CATPTVDRENTGELFF. V usage is TRBV5-1 and J usage is TRBJ2-2; possible D gene TRBD1, 5 bases. From germline, CDR1 is SGHRS and CDR2 YFSETQ. The CDR3 has 16 amino acids. V was pared by 9 bases and J by 1 base, with 19 bases between.

The V and J genes are TRBV6-5 and TRBJ1-5; perhaps TRBD1 as D (5 bases). The CDR3 extends over 15 amino acids. V was shortened by 7 bases and J by 6 bases, with 19 bases between the two germline ends. In germline, CDR1 is MNHEY, CDR2 SVGAGI. The CDR3 loop is CASKFVREVGQPQHF. The DNA of the CDR3 is TGTGCCAGCAAGTTTGTCAGGGAGGTGGGTCAGCCCCAGCATTTT.

The chain is built from TRBV6-5 and TRBJ1-5, with 9 bases aligning to TRBD1. With V trimmed by 5 bases and J by 6 bases, 2 bases remained unmatched. Germline assignment: CDR1 MNHEY and CDR2 SVGAGI. There are 13 residues in the CDR3. This chain's CDR3 is CASSRDRVQPQHF. DNA of the CDR3: TGTGCCAGCAGTCGGGACAGGGTTCAGCCCCAGCATTTT.

This clone appeared a single time. The V and J genes are TRBV3-1 (or the pseudogene TRBV3-2) and TRBJ1-6; D is unclear. Trimming cost V 4 bases and J 9 bases, with 13 bases left between them. Per germline, CDR1 LGHDT and CDR2 YNNKEL (reference sequence). This CDR3 has 14 amino acids. The CDR3: CASSLLAGGSPLHF. CDR3 in DNA: TGTGCCAGCAGCCTTTTGGCAGGAGGTTCACCCCTCCACTTT.

The CDR3 DNA reads as TGTGCCTGGAGCGGTAAACAGGGATTTGGCTACACCTTC. Residues: CAWSGKQGFGYTF. The chain links TRBV30 to TRBJ1-2; D perhaps matches TRBD1 (6 bases). The CDR3 is 13 amino acids. Germline CDR1 is GTSNPN and CDR2 is SVGIG (reference sequence). Trimming removed 3 bases at V and 7 bases at J, with 15 bases between.

The chain joins TRBV5-1 to TRBJ1-2, with a weak D call TRBD1 (6 bases). The V and J ends lost 2 bases and 7 bases respectively, with 9 bases between them. Looked up from germline, CDR1 is SGHRS and CDR2 is YFSETQ. The CDR3 is 12 amino acids. The CDR3 sequence is CASSLTGSGYTF. The CDR3 bases are TGCGCCAGCAGCTTAACAGGGAGTGGCTACACCTTC.

This clone has a single count. The chain recombines TRBV19 with TRBJ2-2, with 8 bases identical to TRBD1. Trimming cost V 5 bases and J 4 bases; bases outside gene matches: 3. This CDR3 is 14 amino acids long. The V gene's germline CDR1 is LNHDA and CDR2 SQIVND (reference sequence). This chain's CDR3 is CASSDRGPTGELFF. CDR3 coding DNA: TGTGCCAGTAGTGACAGGGGACCCACCGGGGAGCTGTTTTTT.

V and J are TRBV19 and TRBJ1-1; TRBD1 is a possible D gene (5 bases). V lost 2 bases, J lost 6 bases, and 13 bases lay in between. The CDR3 length is 14 residues. CDR1 LNHDA and CDR2 SQIVND come from the germline V gene (reference sequence). The CDR3 DNA reads as TGTGCCAGTAGTATACCCCGGGGGATCGCTGAAGCTTTCTTT. This encodes CASSIPRGIAEAFF.

A single count supports this clone. The J gene is TRBJ2-1, the V gene TRBV3-1 (or the pseudogene TRBV3-2); D is undetermined. There are 15 residues in the CDR3. Trimming pared 4 bases from V and 4 bases from J, leaving 14 bases between. The germline gives CDR1 LGHDT, CDR2 YNNKEL (reference sequence). This chain's CDR3 is CASSPSRSTYNEQFF. Written as DNA, the CDR3 is TGTGCCAGCAGCCCGTCGCGCTCAACTTACAATGAGCAGTTCTTC.

The CDR3 DNA reads TGCGCCAGCAGCCAAGAACAGACGAACACCGGGGAGCTGTTTTTT. It specifies CASSQEQTNTGELFF. The rearrangement uses TRBV4-1 and TRBJ2-2; D remains unclear. Per germline, CDR1 MGHRA and CDR2 YSYEKL. The V and J ends lost 0 bases and 0 bases respectively, with 5 bases between them. The CDR3 is 15 residues long.